This T cell receptor (beta chain) was sequenced during a study of blood T cells in healthy people across ages (dated by TCRdb to the mid-2010s). Context from the whole study: In model experiments, roughly one uniquely barcoded TCR beta cDNA molecule per two T cells was captured by template switching. The donors were divided into four age groups: young (average approximately 17 years), middle-aged (approximately 39), aged (roughly 60) and long-lived (roughly 88). The study analyzed two additional independent replicas of 1 million unique cDNA reads from the same blood draw for two donors, one aged 18 to 29 and one aged 80 or older. To track age-related changes in TCR beta repertoire diversity, the study relied on deep sequencing normalized with unique cDNA molecular identifiers. To avoid experimental bias, donors of different ages were randomly spread across the sequencing lanes.

Remarks on this clonotype: No antigen is known for it. Base qualities are not at hand, and no much larger clone is one base apart.

Receptor libraries were prepared by 5' RACE. A second PCR of 7 to 11 cycles was performed with a sample-barcoded 5' primer and a J-beta primer mix. Each TCR beta cDNA molecule received a unique molecular identifier from a template-switch 5' adaptor carrying 12 random nucleotides. Each sample yielded at least 2.5 million CDR3-containing paired-end reads. First-strand cDNA was synthesized from all RNA with the Mint cDNA synthesis kit, primed by a TRBC-specific oligonucleotide. Following uracil-DNA glycosylase treatment, all cDNA underwent a first 18-cycle PCR with the universal primers M1SS and BC2_uni_R. The original methods were these. For normalization, 1 million high-quality reads were randomly selected from each sample, with every read carrying a distinct molecular identifier. Instead of being binned into consensus sequences, reads that shared molecular identifiers were thrown out. MiTCR, set to a Q25 quality threshold and the strictest error-elimination algorithm, was used for CDR3 identification, clonotype clustering and error correction. A nonparametric unseen species model with Euler transformation was used to estimate lower-bound total TCR beta diversity. TCRdb ran its own pipeline on the public reads, namely fastp trimming at Q25 and MiXCR clone calling, and kept in-frame beta chains. Rows are combined by CDR3 protein, so each entry shows the most common genes and DNA. The V and J calls here are based on TCRdb, not the publication. Present in this sample are 1,800,000 or so distinct CDR3 sequences, around 42% of which were seen just once. Roughly 24% of the sample lies in the top ten.

Trimming accounts for 4 bases at V and 13 bases at J, while the number of junction bases matched to no gene is 16. CDR1 is given as MNHEY and CDR2 as SVGAGI, both from the germline V gene. The CDR3 runs 16 amino acids, cysteine and phenylalanine included. The CDR3 DNA has 48 bases and is translated from base 1. What the authors observed across the whole study: Because donor CMV infection status was unknown, age-related changes in expanded clonotypes were potentially confounded. Compared with the aged group, the long-lived group had more naive CD4+ T cells, fewer expanded clones and increased TCR diversity, a pattern suggesting age selection. The percentage of naive T cells measured by flow cytometry correlated strongly with observed TCR beta diversity. As age increased, observed TCR beta diversity per million T cells dropped in a roughly linear way, and a significant reduction was already evident by age approximately 40. Bulk unsorted PBMC profiling prevented conclusive comparison of naive and antigen-experienced compartments. Estimates of total diversity based on one million sequenced T cells were considered lower bounds and underestimates.

The approximately 39 donors, aged roughly 6 to 95 years, were systemically healthy Caucasian individuals from Russia. Each donor gave 8 to 10 milliliters of peripheral blood, drawn into EDTA-treated Vacutainer tubes. Ficoll-Paque density-gradient centrifugation was used to isolate PBMCs, with at least 7 million per sample. Total RNA, at least 6 micrograms per sample, was extracted from PBMCs with Trizol reagent. For every donor, flow cytometry on a PBMC aliquot measured the percentage of naive CD45RAhigh/CD27high T cells. The sequence came from a human donor in good health. This receptor chain uses TRBV6-5 and TRBJ2-4; TRBD1 lines up with 10 middle nucleotides. Input material: blood. The DNA sequence follows: TGTGCCAGCAGTTCCTCGGGACAGGGGAGGAATTTTTGGCAGTACTTC. The translation is CASSSSGQGRNFWQYF.